This TCR beta chain was captured by sequencing in a study of T cell responses to AZD1222 COVID-19 vaccine. Concerning this clone: The antigen is unknown.

V was shortened by 1 base and J by 0 bases, with 10 bases between the two germline ends. Germline CDR1 and CDR2: LGHNT and FRNRAP. This CDR3 is 16 amino acids long. Some clones are missing from TCRdb's copy, which holds only in-frame ones; the method was immunoSEQ multiplex PCR. Of 180,000 or so clones detected, around 89% appear once; the ten largest clones hold 25% to 30%. Study conclusions and caveats: Most donors were white British, females outnumbered males, and clonal diversity was possibly underestimated. The study sampled repertoires only after the peak T cell response.

The sequenced sample was peripheral blood, obtained 28 days after the second AZD1222 dose. This rearrangement joins TRBV12-5 to TRBJ2-1; D gene ambiguous. This TCR was recovered from an adult who received the AZD1222 COVID-19 vaccine. As DNA, the CDR3 is TGTGCTAGTGGTTTGGACCCTTCGAGCTCCTACAATGAGCAGTTCTTC. Residues: CASGLDPSSSYNEQFF.